A single sample is the source of the 4 T cell receptor beta chains below, sequenced in a study of shared clonotypes between healthy human individuals. Terminally differentiated effector memory CD45RA+ cells were left out of the naive CD8 fraction, which was CD45RO-negative and positively selected for CCR7. Some clones are missing from TCRdb's copy, which holds only in-frame ones; the method was immunoSEQ multiplex PCR. The table includes roughly 1,800,000 clones, approximately 95% detected once. The sample consisted of naive CD8+ T cells sorted from blood. These receptors were collected from a man aged 18 to 30 in good health.

The chain joins TRBV13 to TRBJ2-1, with unresolved D. Trimming removed 2 bases from V and 4 bases from J, with 18 bases in between. The CDR3 runs 17 residues. Germline V gene sequence: CDR1 PRHDT, CDR2 FYEKMQ (reference sequence). CDR3 DNA: TGTGCCAGCAGCTTAAACGGCGGACCAAGATCTTACAATGAGCAGTTCTTC. Its protein product is CASSLNGGPRSYNEQFF.

The chain uses TRBV13 and TRBJ2-2, with 7 bases identical to TRBD2. Germline V gene sequence: CDR1 PRHDT, CDR2 FYEKMQ (reference sequence). The CDR3 length is 14 residues. The ends lost 5 bases at V and 7 bases at J; junction bases unmatched: 7. As DNA, the CDR3 is TGTGCCAGCAGCAGCGGGGCAGCTGACGGGGAGCTGTTTTTT. Its translation: CASSSGAADGELFF.

The chain uses TRBV11-2 and TRBJ1-1; D is undetermined. V dropped 1 base and J dropped 1 base, with 10 bases sitting between them. This CDR3 is built from 15 residues. Germline CDR1 and CDR2: SGHAT and FQNNGV. CDR3 bases: TGTGCCAGCAGCTTAGTCAGGAAAGAGAACACTGAAGCTTTCTTT. Its translation is CASSLVRKENTEAFF.

This chain connects TRBV5-4 to TRBJ1-4; D gene unclear. V was clipped by 4 bases and J by 0 bases, with 7 bases between them. Germline-derived CDR1 and CDR2 are SGHNT and YYREEE (reference sequence). The CDR3 spans 14 residues. The CDR3 region is CASSRTSTNEKLFF. DNA of the CDR3: TGTGCCAGCAGCCGGACGTCAACTAATGAAAAACTGTTTTTT.